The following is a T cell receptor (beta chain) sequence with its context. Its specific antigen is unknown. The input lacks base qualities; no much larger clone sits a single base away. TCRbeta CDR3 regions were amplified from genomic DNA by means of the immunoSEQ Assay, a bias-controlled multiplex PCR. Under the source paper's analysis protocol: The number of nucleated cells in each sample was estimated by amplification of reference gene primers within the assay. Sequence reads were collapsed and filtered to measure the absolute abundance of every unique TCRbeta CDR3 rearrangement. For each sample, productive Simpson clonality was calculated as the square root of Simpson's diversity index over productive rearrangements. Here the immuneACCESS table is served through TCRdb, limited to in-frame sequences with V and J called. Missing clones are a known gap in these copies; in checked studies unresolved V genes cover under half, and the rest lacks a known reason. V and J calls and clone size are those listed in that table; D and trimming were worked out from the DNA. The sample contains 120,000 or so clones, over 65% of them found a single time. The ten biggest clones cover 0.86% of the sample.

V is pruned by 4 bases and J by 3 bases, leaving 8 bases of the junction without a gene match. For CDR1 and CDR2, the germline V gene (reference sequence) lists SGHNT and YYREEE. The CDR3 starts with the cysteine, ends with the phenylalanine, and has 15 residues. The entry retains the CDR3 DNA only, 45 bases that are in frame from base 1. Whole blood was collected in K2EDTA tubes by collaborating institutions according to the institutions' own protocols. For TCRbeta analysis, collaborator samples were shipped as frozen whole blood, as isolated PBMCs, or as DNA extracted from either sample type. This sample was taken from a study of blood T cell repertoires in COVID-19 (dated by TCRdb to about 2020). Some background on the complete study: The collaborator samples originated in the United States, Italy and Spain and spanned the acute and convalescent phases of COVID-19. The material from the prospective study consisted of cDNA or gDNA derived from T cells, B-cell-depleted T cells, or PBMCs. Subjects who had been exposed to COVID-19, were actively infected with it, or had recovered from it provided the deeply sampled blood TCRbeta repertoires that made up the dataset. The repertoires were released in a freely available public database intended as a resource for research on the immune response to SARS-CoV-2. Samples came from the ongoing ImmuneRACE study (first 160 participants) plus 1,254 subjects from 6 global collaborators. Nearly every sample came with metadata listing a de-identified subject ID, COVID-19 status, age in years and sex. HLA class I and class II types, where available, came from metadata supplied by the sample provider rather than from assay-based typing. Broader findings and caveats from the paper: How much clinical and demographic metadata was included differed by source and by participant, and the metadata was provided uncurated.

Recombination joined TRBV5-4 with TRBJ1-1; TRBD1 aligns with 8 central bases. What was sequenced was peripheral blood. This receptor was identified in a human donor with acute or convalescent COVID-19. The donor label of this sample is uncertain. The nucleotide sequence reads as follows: TGTGCCAGCAGCGCCGTAACAGGGGGTGACACTGAAGCTTTCTTT. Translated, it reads CASSAVTGGDTEAFF.